The rows below give T cell receptor beta chains drawn from one sample of a study of cytomegalovirus exposure and HLA in healthy donors. The table came from immunoSEQ multiplex PCR; TCRdb's copy has only in-frame clones and leaves some out. This table has roughly 230,000 clones, 85% to 95% appearing once. Sequencing was done on a sample of PBMCs. The receptors here all came from a girl aged 2 to 9 in good health and CMV-seronegative. CDR3s include the opening cysteine and the closing phenylalanine or tryptophan. Each record gives: clone size, D gene, V gene, J gene, CDR3 protein, CDR3 DNA. The D gene is left open where the match is weak. For some rows the clone size is stated as once, few or many, or as a class when expanded; others skip it.

>.|TRBD2|TRBV5-1|TRBJ2-7
CASSLTSGRSYEQYF
TGCGCCAGCAGCTTAACTAGCGGCCGCTCCTACGAGCAGTACTTC
>.|.|TRBV27|TRBJ1-5
CASSPYRAQPQHF
TGTGCCAGCAGTCCGTACAGGGCTCAGCCCCAGCATTTT
>once|TRBD1|TRBV10-1|TRBJ2-3
CASSESTGTGTTDTQYF
TGCGCCAGCAGTGAGTCGACCGGGACAGGGACAACAGATACGCAGTATTTT
>.|TRBD1|TRBV5-1|TRBJ2-7
CASSALGQGMCEQYF
TGCGCCAGCAGTGCCTTGGGACAGGGAATGTGCGAGCAGTACTTC
>.|.|TRBV15|TRBJ1-1
CATSRDLGDTEAFF
TGTGCCACCAGCAGAGATCTAGGGGACACTGAAGCTTTCTTT
>.|TRBD2|TRBV6-1|TRBJ2-3
CASTQSGRARDTQYF
TGTGCCAGCACCCAAAGCGGGAGGGCAAGAGATACGCAGTATTTT
>.|.|TRBV5-1|TRBJ2-5
CASSLSRDETQYF
TGCGCCAGCAGCTTGTCCAGGGATGAGACCCAGTACTTC
>few|.|TRBV4-2|TRBJ2-7
CASSQDWKGGYEQYF
TGTGCCAGCAGCCAAGATTGGAAAGGGGGATACGAGCAGTACTTC
>.|TRBD2|TRBV7-3|TRBJ2-7
CASSPPGLEGSYEQYF
TGTGCCAGCAGCCCACCGGGACTAGAAGGGTCCTACGAGCAGTACTTC
>.|.|TRBV28|TRBJ2-7
CSTLRGQLYEQYF
TGTTCTACCCTGCGGGGACAGCTATACGAGCAGTACTTC
>.|TRBD2|TRBV15|TRBJ2-1
CATSRARTSGSSYNEQFF
TGTGCCACCAGCAGAGCGAGGACTAGCGGGAGCTCCTACAATGAGCAGTTCTTC
>once|.|TRBV2|TRBJ1-2
CASVDSRYTF
TGTGCCAGCGTTGACTCCCGCTACACCTTC
>.|.|TRBV15|TRBJ2-3
CATSREKSGTPTLDTQYF
TGTGCCACCAGCAGAGAGAAGTCCGGGACACCCACACTAGATACGCAGTATTTT
>.|TRBD2|TRBV6-1|TRBJ2-1
CASSGRTSGNGNEQFF
TGTGCCAGCAGTGGCCGGACTAGCGGGAATGGGAATGAGCAGTTCTTC
>.|.|TRBV27|TRBJ1-2
CASSLSLQTYGYTF
TGTGCCAGCAGTTTATCGTTACAGACCTATGGCTACACCTTC
>.|.|TRBV28|TRBJ1-2
CASSPDSFNYGYTF
TGTGCCAGCAGTCCCGACAGCTTTAACTATGGCTACACCTTC
>.|TRBD1|TRBV18|TRBJ1-1
CASSPPFGQGIEAFF
TGTGCCAGCTCACCACCTTTTGGACAGGGGATTGAAGCTTTCTTT
>.|TRBD2|TRBV7-2|TRBJ2-7
CASSGQAGAYYEQYF
TGTGCCAGCAGCGGTCAAGCGGGAGCATACTACGAGCAGTACTTC
>.|TRBD2|TRBV9|TRBJ2-3
CASSVGASGLPSTDTQYF
TGTGCCAGCAGCGTAGGGGCTAGCGGGCTTCCGAGCACAGATACGCAGTATTTT
>.|TRBD2|TRBV5-1|TRBJ2-2
CASSLVGLAGGGITGELFF
TGCGCCAGCAGCTTGGTTGGACTAGCGGGGGGGGGAATAACCGGGGAGCTGTTTTTT
>.|TRBD2|TRBV19|TRBJ2-7
CASSGRSGRPYEQYF
TGTGCCAGTAGTGGAAGAAGCGGGAGGCCCTACGAGCAGTACTTC
>.|TRBD2|TRBV2|TRBJ2-3
CASSVIERGSDTQYF
TGTGCCAGCAGCGTGATCGAGCGGGGGTCAGATACGCAGTATTTT
>.|.|TRBV7-9|TRBJ1-1
CSSSNPPGTPNTEAFF
TGTTCCAGCAGCAATCCCCCCGGGACACCCAACACTGAAGCTTTCTTT
>.|.|TRBV5-5|TRBJ1-4
CASSLGGSNEKLFF
TGTGCCAGCAGCTTAGGAGGTTCTAATGAAAAACTGTTTTTT
>.|TRBD1|TRBV6-5|TRBJ1-5
CASRDTGVNQPQHF
TGTGCCAGCAGGGACACAGGGGTGAATCAGCCCCAGCATTTT
>.|TRBD2|TRBV9|TRBJ2-1
CASSVDPSAGVRNEQFF
TGTGCCAGCAGCGTAGACCCCTCAGCGGGAGTTCGCAATGAGCAGTTCTTC
>.|TRBD1|TRBV2|TRBJ1-5
CASSRDRINQPQHF
TGTGCCAGCAGCCGGGACAGAATAAATCAGCCCCAGCATTTT
>.|.|TRBV5-1|TRBJ1-4
CASSLGTAEKLFF
TGCGCCAGCAGCTTGGGGACAGCCGAAAAACTGTTTTTT
>.|.|TRBV5-6|TRBJ2-1
CASSYPGRGTYNEQFF
TGTGCCAGCAGCTACCCGGGCAGGGGAACCTACAATGAGCAGTTCTTC
>.|.|TRBV28|TRBJ2-5
CASSYRGIVGETQYF
TGTGCCAGCAGTTACCGAGGGATTGTCGGGGAGACCCAGTACTTC
>once|TRBD1|TRBV12-5|TRBJ2-1
CASGRTGGEKGSYNEQFF
TGTGCTAGTGGTCGGACAGGGGGGGAAAAAGGGTCCTACAATGAGCAGTTCTTC
>.|.|TRBV23-1|TRBJ1-1
CASSLRRKCPEAFF
TGCGCCAGCAGTCTGAGGAGGAAGTGCCCTGAAGCTTTCTTT
>once|TRBD1|TRBV27|TRBJ2-5
CASSPGGYQETQYF
TGTGCCAGCAGCCCAGGGGGTTACCAAGAGACCCAGTACTTC
>.|TRBD2|TRBV30|TRBJ2-1
CAWSLGREDYEQFF
TGTGCCTGGAGTCTCGGGCGGGAGGACTATGAGCAGTTCTTC
>.|TRBD1|TRBV15|TRBJ1-5
CATSRFGTGFLQPQHF
TGTGCCACCAGCAGGTTCGGGACAGGTTTTCTCCAGCCCCAGCATTTT
>.|TRBD2|TRBV2|TRBJ2-1
CASIDGRGFSEQFF
TGTGCCAGCATAGACGGGAGGGGATTTAGTGAGCAGTTCTTC
>.|TRBD1|TRBV6-4|TRBJ1-2
CASSDSIPGQGAYGYTF
TGTGCCAGCAGTGACTCGATACCGGGACAGGGGGCGTATGGCTACACCTTC
>.|TRBD1|TRBV20-1|TRBJ1-6
CSARQGSPLHF
TGCAGTGCTCGACAGGGTTCACCCCTCCACTTT
>.|.|TRBV9|TRBJ1-3
CASSPRVVDRSGNTIYF
TGTGCCAGCAGCCCCAGGGTAGTAGACCGTTCTGGAAACACCATATATTTT
>.|TRBD2|TRBV13|TRBJ2-3
CASSSRLATSFTDTQYF
TGTGCCAGCAGCTCCAGACTAGCCACTTCATTTACAGATACGCAGTATTTT
>.|TRBD2|TRBV10-3|TRBJ2-1
CAIRTSGGANEQFF
TGTGCCATCAGGACTAGCGGGGGGGCCAATGAGCAGTTCTTC
>.|TRBD1|TRBV7-9|TRBJ2-1
CASSIRQGVDNEQFF
TGTGCCAGCAGCATCCGACAGGGAGTGGACAATGAGCAGTTCTTC
>.|TRBD2|TRBV6-6|TRBJ2-1
CASSSPFSGTSNEQFF
TGTGCCAGCAGTTCCCCATTTAGCGGGACGTCCAATGAGCAGTTCTTC
>.|.|TRBV2|TRBJ1-1
CASRATGFTEAFF
TGTGCCAGCAGGGCCACAGGGTTCACTGAAGCTTTCTTT
>.|.|TRBV11-2|TRBJ1-4
CASSLDGRINEKLFF
TGTGCCAGCAGCTTAGATGGCAGGATAAATGAAAAACTGTTTTTT
>.|.|TRBV20-1|TRBJ2-5
CSRSAYETQYF
TGCAGCCGGAGCGCTTATGAGACCCAGTACTTC
>.|TRBD1|TRBV6-6|TRBJ1-5
CASSYRDSSNQPQHF
TGTGCCAGCAGTTACCGGGACAGCTCCAATCAGCCCCAGCATTTT
>.|TRBD2|TRBV11-2|TRBJ2-1
CASSLAGGGGGEQFF
TGTGCCAGCAGCTTAGCGGGAGGGGGAGGGGGGGAGCAGTTCTTC
>.|TRBD1|TRBV6-5|TRBJ2-1
CASSHRNRGLNEQFF
TGTGCCAGCAGCCACAGGAACAGGGGGCTCAATGAGCAGTTCTTC
>once|.|TRBV6-5|TRBJ1-6
CASSFPTGSPLHF
TGTGCCAGCAGTTTTCCAACGGGTTCACCCCTCCACTTT
>.|.|TRBV9|TRBJ2-1
CASSVIATAEQFF
TGTGCCAGCAGCGTAATTGCGACAGCTGAGCAGTTCTTC